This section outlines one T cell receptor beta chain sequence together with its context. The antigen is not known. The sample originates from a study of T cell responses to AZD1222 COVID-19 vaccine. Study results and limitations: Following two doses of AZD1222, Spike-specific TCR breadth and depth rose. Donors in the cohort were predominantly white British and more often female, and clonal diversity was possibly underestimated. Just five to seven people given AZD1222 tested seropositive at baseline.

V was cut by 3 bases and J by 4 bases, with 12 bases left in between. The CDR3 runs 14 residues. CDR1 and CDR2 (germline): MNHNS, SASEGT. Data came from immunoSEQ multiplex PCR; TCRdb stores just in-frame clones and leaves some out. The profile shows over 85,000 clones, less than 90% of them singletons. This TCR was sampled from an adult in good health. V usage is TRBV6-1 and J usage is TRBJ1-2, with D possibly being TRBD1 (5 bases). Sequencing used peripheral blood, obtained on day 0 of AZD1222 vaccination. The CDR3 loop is CASSEAGRSYGYTF. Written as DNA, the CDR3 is TGTGCCAGCAGTGAGGCGGGGCGCAGCTATGGCTACACCTTC.